Listed here are 25 T cell receptor beta chains from one sample, sequenced in a study of cytomegalovirus exposure and HLA in healthy donors. Both 60 Vbeta primers and 13 Jbeta primers went into the PCR. Assay used: immunoSEQ multiplex PCR; TCRdb lists only in-frame clones, some missing. The repertoire holds around 100,000 clones, with roughly 71% as singletons. Input material: PBMCs. These receptors all come from a man aged 35 to 55 in good health and CMV-seropositive.

The V and J genes are TRBV19 and TRBJ2-3; 8 positions match TRBD1. The CDR3 contains 14 residues. With V trimmed by 5 bases and J by 7 bases, 8 bases remained unmatched. Germline V CDR1 and CDR2: LNHDA, SQIVND (reference sequence). The CDR3 region is CASSPTDRVNTQYF. CDR3 DNA sequence: TGTGCCAGTAGTCCGACGGACAGGGTCAATACGCAGTATTTT.

This clone was recorded only once. Germline and junction disagree at one end, which may indicate a read error. The chain has TRBV6-1 and TRBJ2-5, with 7 bases matching TRBD2. Germline-derived CDR1 and CDR2 are MNHNS and SASEGT. This CDR3 has 14 amino acids. CDR3 region: CAGSEAGGGETQYF. The CDR3 region has the DNA TGTGCCGGCAGTGAAGCCGGCGGGGGAGAGACCCAGTACTTC.

Details on this clone: The same CDR3 also results from other DNA sequences found in this sample. The chain uses TRBV7-3 and TRBJ2-3; D ambiguous. Germline-derived CDR1 and CDR2 are SGHTA and FQGTGA. This CDR3 is built from 14 residues. V lost 1 base to trimming and J lost 0 bases, with 5 bases between them. The CDR3 loop is CASSLIPSTDTQYF. The CDR3 DNA follows: TGTGCCAGCAGCTTAATTCCTAGCACAGATACGCAGTATTTT.

This chain uses TRBV6-1 with TRBJ2-1; TRBD2 matches 8 bases. V lost 4 bases, J lost 7 bases, and 12 bases stayed unmatched. The CDR3 runs to 16 residues. From germline, CDR1 is MNHNS and CDR2 SASEGT. The CDR3 loop reads CASSARTSSGGNEQFF. CDR3 coding DNA: TGTGCCAGCAGTGCCCGGACTAGCTCGGGCGGGAATGAGCAGTTCTTC.

The J gene is TRBJ2-1, the V gene TRBV7-9; 7 nucleotides match TRBD1. The CDR3 has 15 residues. V was clipped by 5 bases and J by 0 bases; unmatched bases: 4. Per the germline V gene, CDR1 is SEHNR and CDR2 is FQNEAQ (reference sequence). The CDR3 DNA is TGTGCCAGCAGCACGGGACAGATCTCCTACAATGAGCAGTTCTTC. Its protein is CASSTGQISYNEQFF.

Only one count was recorded for this clone. CDR3 sequence (DNA): TGCGCCAGCAGCTTGCAGGAAACCTGGTTTCCGAACACTGAAGCTTTCTTT. It codes for CASSLQETWFPNTEAFF. V usage is TRBV5-1 and J usage is TRBJ1-1; D unclear. The germline V and J ends were trimmed by 1 base and 1 base, with 17 bases remaining between them. This CDR3 is built from 17 residues. From germline, CDR1 is SGHRS and CDR2 YFSETQ.

The chain uses TRBV5-1 and TRBJ2-7, with 7 bases identical to TRBD1. This CDR3 spans 13 amino acids. The trim removed 4 bases at V and 4 bases at J, leaving 5 bases unmatched. Germline loops: CDR1 SGHRS, CDR2 YFSETQ. DNA for the CDR3: TGCGCCAGCAGCACCGGGACAGCATACGAGCAGTACTTC. This translates into CASSTGTAYEQYF.

The rearrangement links TRBV5-6 to TRBJ2-1; the D gene is possibly TRBD1 (6 bases). The CDR3 runs 16 residues. Per germline, CDR1 SGHDT and CDR2 YYEEEE. Trimming stripped 7 bases from V and 9 bases from J, with 26 bases between. The CDR3 nucleotides read TGTGCCAGCGTCGTTACGGGACAAAAATTTAGGGGTGAGCAGTTCTTC. Protein product: CASVVTGQKFRGEQFF.

The chain links TRBV6-6 to TRBJ2-1, with a weak D call TRBD2 (6 bases). There are 15 residues in the CDR3. Germline CDR1 and CDR2: MNHNY and SVGAGI (reference sequence). The V gene lost 7 bases and the J gene lost 2 bases, with 15 bases spanning the gap. The CDR3 nucleotides are TGTGCCAGCATTATCGGGGGAGACGCCTACAATGAGCAGTTCTTC. As protein: CASIIGGDAYNEQFF.

A note on this clone: One junction end disagrees with the germline gene, perhaps due to a read error. The chain recombines TRBV7-7 with TRBJ2-2; the match to TRBD2 covers 14 bases. Germline values: CDR1 SSHAT, CDR2 FNYEAQ (reference sequence). The CDR3 is 16 residues long. CDR3 coding DNA: TGTGCTAGCAGCTCGGGACTAGCGGGAGAGATCGGGGAGCTGTTTTTT. This translates into CASSSGLAGEIGELFF.

V is TRBV19 and J is TRBJ1-2; D unresolved. The ends were cut back, 7 bases at V and 0 bases at J, with 3 bases in the middle. This CDR3 has 11 amino acids. In germline, CDR1 is LNHDA, CDR2 SQIVND (reference sequence). The CDR3 coding sequence is TGTGCCAGTACATCTAACTATGGCTACACCTTC. This codes for CASTSNYGYTF. Variable domain in full (rest from reference TRBV19 and TRBJ1-2): DGGITQSPKYLFRKEGQNVTLSCEQNLNHDAMYWYRQDPGQGLRLIYYSQIVNDFQKGDIAEGYSVSREKKESFPLTVTSAQKNPTAFYLCASTSNYGYTFGSGTRLTVV.

This clone was seen only a few times. At one end, the junction sequence differs from germline, possibly due to a read error. The rearrangement joins TRBV7-9 to TRBJ2-7, with 7 nucleotides matching TRBD1. This CDR3 has 12 amino acids. CDR1 and CDR2 (germline): SEHNR, FQNEAQ (reference sequence). DNA for the CDR3: TGTTCCAGCAGCTCCGGGACAGCCCATAAGTACTTC. Protein sequence: CSSSSGTAHKYF.

This clone was detected only a few times. The chain carries TRBV4-2 and TRBJ1-5; maybe TRBD1 (5 bases). Germline CDR1 LGHNA, CDR2 YNFKEQ. V shed 0 bases and J shed 0 bases, with 12 bases lying between them. The CDR3 contains 17 residues. The chain's CDR3 is CASSQENVRDSNQPQHF. In nucleotides, the CDR3 is TGTGCCAGCAGCCAAGAAAATGTCAGGGATAGCAATCAGCCCCAGCATTTT.

This chain links TRBV23-1 with TRBJ1-5, with no clear D. TRBV23-1 is given ORF status, its function remaining uncertain. Trimming left V 4 bases short and J 0 bases short, with 10 bases between. The CDR3 contains 15 residues. The CDR3 loop is CASSRRDNSNQPQHF. The CDR3 coding sequence is TGCGCCAGCAGTCGTAGAGACAATAGCAATCAGCCCCAGCATTTT.

This clone has more than one count but fewer than ten. V usage is TRBV30 and J usage is TRBJ1-2; D uncertain. V shed 3 bases and J shed 4 bases, with 12 bases lying between them. The CDR3 sequence is 13 residues long. Germline V gene lookup returns CDR1 GTSNPN and CDR2 SVGIG (reference sequence). DNA for the CDR3: TGTGCCTGGAGGGACGGACTGATCTATGGCTACACCTTC. Amino acids: CAWRDGLIYGYTF.

This clone was picked up a small number of times. The chain couples TRBV27 to TRBJ2-7; 9 bases match TRBD1. Germline V gene data show CDR1 as MNHEY and CDR2 as SMNVEV (reference sequence). The CDR3 is made up of 16 amino acids. V shed 5 bases and J 0 bases; nucleotides not matched to a gene: 8. CDR3 in amino acids: CASSKRGQGVSYEQYV. The CDR3 DNA follows: TGTGCCAGCAGTAAGAGGGGACAGGGTGTCTCCTACGAGCAGTACGTC.

The chain couples TRBV4-1 to TRBJ2-5; 12 bases align to TRBD2. V trimming: 1 base; J trimming: 1 base; junction bases outside the gene matches: 7. This CDR3 spans 18 amino acids. The germline CDR1 and CDR2 sequences are MGHRA and YSYEKL. The CDR3 here is CASSQGWGLAGLQETQYF. The CDR3 DNA follows: TGCGCCAGCAGCCAAGGTTGGGGACTAGCGGGCCTCCAAGAGACCCAGTACTTC.

Note on this clone: Germline and junction disagree at one end, which may indicate a read error. V and J are TRBV7-7 and TRBJ2-1, with 9 positions matching TRBD1. This CDR3 comprises 16 residues. Germline V gene data show CDR1 as SSHAT and CDR2 as FNYEAQ (reference sequence). CDR3: CASSFGGGTGKNEQFF. The CDR3 DNA is TGTGCTAGCAGCTTTGGAGGGGGGACAGGGAAAAATGAGCAGTTCTTC.

This clone was counted a few times. The V gene is TRBV5-5, the J gene TRBJ1-2; possible D gene TRBD1, 5 bases. The CDR3 loop spans 13 amino acids. Trimming removed 2 bases from V and 7 bases from J, with 12 bases in between. CDR1 and CDR2 from the germline V gene are SGHKS and YYEKEE (reference sequence). The DNA for the CDR3 is TGTGCCAGCAGCTTCCGGGGGGGGACTGGCTACACCTTC. This sequence encodes CASSFRGGTGYTF.

This CDR3 reads CASGRGEQYF. The CDR3 DNA reads TGTGCCAGCGGACGGGGAGAGCAGTACTTC. The rearrangement uses TRBV5-5 and TRBJ2-5; perhaps TRBD2 as D (5 bases). Trimming removed 7 bases from V and 11 bases from J, with 12 bases in between. CDR1 is SGHKS, CDR2 YYEKEE, per germline (reference sequence). This CDR3 region has 10 residues.

This clone has only a few counts. The J gene is TRBJ1-4, the V gene TRBV19; maybe TRBD1 (5 bases). Germline V lookup: CDR1 LNHDA, CDR2 SQIVND (reference sequence). CDR3 length equals 16 residues. The V and J ends lost 8 bases and 0 bases respectively, with 16 bases between them. This chain's CDR3 is CASSSWGDATNEKLFF. The CDR3 DNA sequence: TGTGCCAGTTCCTCTTGGGGGGATGCAACTAATGAAAAACTGTTTTTT.

V is TRBV5-1 and J is TRBJ2-4; D is uncertain. Trimming stripped 3 bases from V and 5 bases from J, with 3 bases between. The CDR3 covers 11 residues. Germline lookup yields CDR1 SGHRS and CDR2 YFSETQ. DNA of the CDR3: TGCGCCAGCAGCTCTGAAAACATTCAGTACTTC. Its protein is CASSSENIQYF. The full variable domain, with the rest looked up from reference TRBV5-1 and TRBJ2-4, is KAGVTQTPRYLIKTRGQQVTLSCSPISGHRSVSWYQQTPGQGLQFLFEYFSETQRNKGNFPGRFSGRQFSNSRSEMNVSTLELGDSALYLCASSSENIQYFGAGTRLSVL.

This sequence joins TRBV5-1 and TRBJ2-7; D unclear. The germline V gene encodes CDR1 SGHRS and CDR2 YFSETQ. Trimming pared 3 bases from V and 0 bases from J, leaving 7 bases between. The CDR3 contains 13 residues. The CDR3 region has the DNA TGCGCCAGCAGCTCCTTGAGCTCCTACGAGCAGTACTTC. Protein: CASSSLSSYEQYF.

This chain connects TRBV6-5 to TRBJ1-2; TRBD1 matches 7 bases. The CDR3 is 15 residues long. Germline CDR1 reads MNHEY; CDR2 reads SVGAGI. Trimming cost V 6 bases and J 4 bases; bases outside gene matches: 11. The CDR3 reads CASRRDREKVYGYTF. In DNA, the CDR3 is TGTGCCAGCAGGCGTGACAGGGAGAAAGTCTATGGCTACACCTTC.

V gene TRBV27 combines with J gene TRBJ1-2, with D possibly TRBD1 on 6 matching bases. The CDR3 covers 13 residues. The germline V gene has CDR1 MNHEY and CDR2 SMNVEV (reference sequence). V lost 6 bases to trimming and J lost 8 bases, with 16 bases between them. CDR3 nucleotide sequence: TGTGCCAGCAGCCCCGACAGGACCGAAGGCTACACCTTC. This gives the protein CASSPDRTEGYTF.